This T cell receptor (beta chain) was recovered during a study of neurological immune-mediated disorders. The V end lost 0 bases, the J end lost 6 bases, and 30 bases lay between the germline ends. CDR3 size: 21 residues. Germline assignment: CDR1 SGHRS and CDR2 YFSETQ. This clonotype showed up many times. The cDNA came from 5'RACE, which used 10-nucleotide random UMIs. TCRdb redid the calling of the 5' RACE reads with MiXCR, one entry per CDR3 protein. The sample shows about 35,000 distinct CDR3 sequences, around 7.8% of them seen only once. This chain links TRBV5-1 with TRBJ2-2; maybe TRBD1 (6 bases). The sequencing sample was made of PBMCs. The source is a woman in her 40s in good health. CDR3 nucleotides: TGCGCCAGCAGCTTGGTAGGGATACCCTATAGGGGGTTACAAACGTCCGGGGAGCTGTTTTTT. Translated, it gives CASSLVGIPYRGLQTSGELFF.